A single sample gave rise to the 30 T cell receptor beta chains below, sequenced in a study of T cell responses to AZD1222 COVID-19 vaccine. Clones were read by immunoSEQ multiplex PCR, and TCRdb kept only the in-frame ones, dropping some. The top ten hold just over 2.5% of the sample, which has some 130,000 clones, 87% seen once. This material consisted of peripheral blood, taken 28 days after the second AZD1222 dose. Every receptor here comes from an adult who received the AZD1222 COVID-19 vaccine.

This clone has more than one count but fewer than ten. The rearrangement uses TRBV9 and TRBJ1-4; TRBD1 agrees at 10 bases. Germline assignment: CDR1 SGDLS and CDR2 YYNGEE. Trimming at V came to 0 bases and at J to 6 bases, leaving 2 bases not matched to a gene. The CDR3 covers 15 residues. Written as DNA, the CDR3 is TGTGCCAGCAGCGTAGCTGGGACAGGGGATGAAAAACTGTTTTTT. Translation: CASSVAGTGDEKLFF.

The J gene is TRBJ1-2, the V gene TRBV9, with 8 bases matching TRBD1. The CDR3 consists of 15 residues. Germline lookup yields CDR1 SGDLS and CDR2 YYNGEE. With V trimmed by 2 bases and J by 8 bases, 11 bases remained unmatched. CDR3 nucleotides: TGTGCCAGCAGCGTCGGACAGGGATATTCATACGGCTACACCTTC. Translation gives CASSVGQGYSYGYTF.

V is TRBV6-4 and J is TRBJ1-1; 7 nucleotides agree with TRBD1. Trimming at V came to 3 bases and at J to 5 bases, leaving 3 bases not matched to a gene. This CDR3 region has 13 residues. Germline CDR1 reads MRHNA; CDR2 reads SNTAGT. In DNA form, the CDR3 reads TGTGCCAGCAGTGAGACAGGGCTAACTGAAGCTTTCTTT. The encoded protein is CASSETGLTEAFF.

This chain joins TRBV3-1 (or the pseudogene TRBV3-2) and TRBJ1-1, with TRBD1 matching 12 bases. This CDR3 is 18 amino acids long. CDR1 and CDR2 (germline): LGHDT, YNNKEL (reference sequence). Losses at the gene ends were 4 bases for V and 0 bases for J; bases not matched to a gene: 9. The CDR3 loop reads CASSRGDRGLYMNTEAFF. Written as DNA, the CDR3 is TGTGCCAGCAGCCGGGGGGACAGGGGGCTTTACATGAACACTGAAGCTTTCTTT.

The rearrangement uses TRBV7-9 and TRBJ1-2; TRBD1 might be the D (5 bases). The CDR3 totals 12 residues. V was trimmed by 3 bases and J by 8 bases, leaving 10 bases between them. Per the germline V gene, CDR1 is SEHNR and CDR2 is FQNEAQ (reference sequence). The CDR3 is CASSFGPGGYTF. CDR3 nucleotides: TGTGCCAGCAGCTTCGGACCAGGGGGCTACACCTTC.

The rearrangement uses TRBV19 and TRBJ1-2; a weak D match, TRBD1 (5 bases). The CDR3 runs 14 residues. Trimming took off 3 bases at V and 2 bases at J, with 10 bases between the two ends. The germline gives CDR1 LNHDA, CDR2 SQIVND (reference sequence). The CDR3: CASSMSRDNYGYTF. The CDR3, as DNA: TGTGCCAGTAGTATGTCCAGGGACAACTATGGCTACACCTTC.

The J gene is TRBJ1-3, the V gene TRBV4-1, with D possibly being TRBD1 (6 bases). In germline, CDR1 is MGHRA, CDR2 YSYEKL. The CDR3 has 18 amino acids. Trimming cost V 0 bases and J 0 bases, with 15 bases left between them. Here the CDR3 DNA reads TGCGCCAGCAGCCAAGATTGGGCAGGGGACCTCTCTGGAAACACCATATATTTT. It yields the protein CASSQDWAGDLSGNTIYF.

V and J are TRBV5-1 and TRBJ2-7; 7 nucleotides line up with TRBD1. After removal of 0 bases from V and 7 bases from J, the junction contained 7 bases not matched to a gene. Germline V lookup: CDR1 SGHRS, CDR2 YFSETQ. This CDR3 has 14 amino acids. The CDR3 region is CASSLGPGQREQYF. The CDR3 DNA sequence: TGCGCCAGCAGCTTGGGGCCGGGACAGCGGGAGCAGTACTTC.

The V gene is TRBV19, the J gene TRBJ2-3, with 12 bases that match TRBD2. This CDR3 spans 15 amino acids. Germline CDR1 and CDR2: LNHDA and SQIVND (reference sequence). J lost 5 bases, V lost 4 bases, and 4 bases had no gene match. The CDR3 sequence is CASSTRTSGVDTQYF. The CDR3 DNA is TGTGCCAGTAGTACCCGGACTAGCGGGGTAGATACGCAGTATTTT.

This chain links TRBV18 with TRBJ2-2; D might be TRBD2 (5 bases). Between the trimmed V and J ends, which lost 1 base and 6 bases, there was a span of 15 bases. Germline CDR1 and CDR2: KGHSH and LQKENI. This CDR3 is built from 16 residues. The CDR3 DNA is TGTGCCAGCTCACCACTCGGGAAAGGGTTGGCCGGGGAGCTGTTTTTT. This encodes CASSPLGKGLAGELFF.

The rearrangement joins TRBV7-2 to TRBJ2-3, with D unresolved. Germline V gene data show CDR1 as SGHTA and CDR2 as FQGNSA. The length of the CDR3 is 13 residues. V was shortened by 2 bases and J by 2 bases, with 5 bases between the two germline ends. CDR3 sequence (DNA): TGTGCCAGCAGCTTACCGGCCACAGATACGCAGTATTTT. Translated: CASSLPATDTQYF. The full variable domain, completed using reference TRBV7-2 and TRBJ2-3, is GAGVSQSPSNKVTEKGKDVELRCDPISGHTALYWYRQSLGQGLEFLIYFQGNSAPDKSGLPSDRFSAERTGGSVSTLTIQRTQQEDSAVYLCASSLPATDTQYFGPGTRLTVL.

V usage is TRBV6-2 or TRBV6-3 and J usage is TRBJ2-5; 8 bases map to TRBD2. V lost 2 bases to trimming and J lost 7 bases; unmatched junction nucleotides: 6. The germline gives CDR1 MNHEY, CDR2 SVGEGT. The CDR3 sequence is 14 residues long. The CDR3 is CASSYGGGRRTQYF. DNA of the CDR3: TGTGCCAGCAGTTACGGCGGGGGGCGCAGGACCCAGTACTTC.

J is TRBJ2-1 and V is TRBV24-1; perhaps TRBD1 as D (6 bases). The ends were cut back, 3 bases at V and 8 bases at J, with 10 bases in the middle. Germline V lookup: CDR1 KGHDR, CDR2 SFDVKD. The CDR3 is 13 residues long. CDR3: CATSDQGMDEQFF. In DNA form, the CDR3 reads TGTGCCACCAGTGATCAGGGGATGGATGAGCAGTTCTTC.

The genes are TRBV7-2 and TRBJ2-7; tentative D call: TRBD2 (5 bases). This CDR3 spans 14 amino acids. The V gene's germline CDR1 is SGHTA and CDR2 FQGNSA. Trimming left V 1 base short and J 2 bases short, with 9 bases between. The CDR3 DNA is TGTGCCAGCAGCTTAGGTCGAGGGCCCTACGAGCAGTACTTC. As protein: CASSLGRGPYEQYF.

J is TRBJ1-2 and V is TRBV5-5; D ambiguous. The CDR3 is 14 amino acids. In germline, CDR1 is SGHKS, CDR2 YYEKEE (reference sequence). The ends were cut back, 4 bases at V and 4 bases at J, with 14 bases in the middle. CDR3 nucleotides: TGTGCCAGCAGCCTGGGAGGTTTGGGCTATGGCTACACCTTC. Its protein product is CASSLGGLGYGYTF.

V is TRBV6-5 and J is TRBJ2-2, with no clear D. The CDR3 consists of 12 residues. V shed 1 base and J shed 8 bases, with 5 bases lying between them. Germline V lookup: CDR1 MNHEY, CDR2 SVGAGI. The CDR3 spells CASSYFQGELFF. DNA for the CDR3: TGTGCCAGCAGTTACTTCCAGGGGGAGCTGTTTTTT.

V is TRBV11-2 and J is TRBJ1-6, with D perhaps TRBD1 (5 bases). The CDR3 sequence is 19 residues long. V was pared by 2 bases and J by 0 bases, with 17 bases between. CDR1 SGHAT and CDR2 FQNNGV come from the germline V gene. The chain's CDR3 is CASSLWGGDRSSYNSPLHF. DNA for the CDR3: TGTGCCAGCAGCTTATGGGGAGGGGATAGATCCTCCTATAATTCACCCCTCCACTTT. Using reference TRBV11-2 and TRBJ1-6 for the parts outside the CDR3, the full variable domain is EAGVAQSPRYKIIEKRQSVAFWCNPISGHATLYWYQQILGQGPKLLIQFQNNGVVDDSQLPKDRFSAERLKGVDSTLKIQPAKLEDSAVYLCASSLWGGDRSSYNSPLHFGNGTRLTVT.

The V call is TRBV6-5, the J call TRBJ2-5; tentatively, D is TRBD2 (7 bases). Germline lookup yields CDR1 MNHEY and CDR2 SVGAGI. The CDR3 contains 14 residues. V lost 2 bases and J 5 bases, leaving 12 bases between the germline ends. The CDR3 DNA reads as TGTGCCAGCAGTTACGGGGGGGCGGGCGAGACCCAGTACTTC. It is translated as CASSYGGAGETQYF.

J is TRBJ1-2 and V is TRBV30; D uncertain. The CDR3 is 14 amino acids. Germline-derived CDR1 and CDR2 are GTSNPN and SVGIG (reference sequence). Trimming left V 2 bases short and J 4 bases short, with 14 bases between. The CDR3 sequence is CAWSSRAGLYGYTF. CDR3 nucleotide sequence: TGTGCCTGGAGTTCCCGGGCCGGGCTCTATGGCTACACCTTC.

The chain uses TRBV15 and TRBJ2-3; no clear D gene. Germline V gives CDR1 LNHNV, CDR2 YYDKDF (reference sequence). The CDR3 contains 14 residues. The V end lost 3 bases, the J end lost 0 bases, and 7 bases lay between the germline ends. This CDR3 reads CATSRGFSTDTQYF. CDR3 bases: TGTGCCACCAGCAGGGGGTTTAGCACAGATACGCAGTATTTT.

The gene calls are TRBV27 and TRBJ1-1; D possibly corresponds to TRBD1 (5 bases). This CDR3 comprises 18 residues. CDR1 is MNHEY, CDR2 SMNVEV, per germline (reference sequence). The V end was cut by 2 bases, the J end by 0 bases, with 19 bases between. The CDR3: CASSLRSTRVLMNTEAFF. The DNA of the CDR3 is TGTGCCAGCAGTTTACGCTCGACCAGGGTACTCATGAACACTGAAGCTTTCTTT.

The sample holds one count of this clone. This chain links TRBV27 with TRBJ1-2; a possible D gene is TRBD1 (6 bases). V lost 8 bases and J 8 bases, leaving 21 bases between the germline ends. This CDR3 has 14 residues. CDR1 and CDR2 (germline): MNHEY, SMNVEV (reference sequence). CDR3 DNA: TGTGCCAGCCATTCCCGGACAGACGTCTGGGGCTACACCTTC. It is translated as CASHSRTDVWGYTF.

This chain's CDR3 is CASRQTGTNEKLFF. The CDR3 DNA reads TGTGCCAGCAGGCAGACAGGGACTAATGAAAAACTGTTTTTT. This rearrangement joins TRBV28 to TRBJ1-4; 7 bases line up with TRBD1. Germline CDR1 is MDHEN and CDR2 is SYDVKM. V was pared by 6 bases and J by 2 bases, with 3 bases of the junction left unmatched. The CDR3 runs to 14 residues.

J is TRBJ2-6 and V is TRBV7-9; the D gene is possibly TRBD2 (5 bases). Per the germline V gene, CDR1 is SEHNR and CDR2 is FQNEAQ (reference sequence). Trimming took 5 bases from V and 2 from J, leaving 16 bases between them. CDR3 size: 17 residues. The CDR3 nucleotides are TGTGCCAGCAGCATCCGGGAACCCGGGGCTGGGGCCAACGTCCTGACTTTC. Translation gives CASSIREPGAGANVLTF.

The rearrangement links TRBV9 to TRBJ1-1; possibly TRBD1 for D (6 bases). CDR1 and CDR2 (germline): SGDLS, YYNGEE. V gave up 1 base and J gave up 1 base, with 11 bases separating them. The CDR3 runs to 15 residues. CDR3 loop: CASSVTGRGNTEAFF. The DNA of the CDR3 is TGTGCCAGCAGCGTAACAGGGAGAGGGAACACTGAAGCTTTCTTT.

The gene calls are TRBV3-1 (or the pseudogene TRBV3-2) and TRBJ2-7, with unresolved D. The CDR3 contains 12 residues. Germline CDR1 LGHDT, CDR2 YNNKEL (reference sequence). Trimming removed 2 bases at V and 3 bases at J, with 5 bases between. CDR3 amino acids: CASSQFGYEQYF. CDR3 DNA: TGTGCCAGCAGCCAATTCGGCTACGAGCAGTACTTC.

Here the CDR3 reads CASSHHTKQYF. CDR3 bases: TGTGCCAGCAGTCACCATACTAAGCAGTACTTC. The genes are TRBV6-2 or TRBV6-3 and TRBJ2-7; D uncertain. Germline V gives CDR1 MNHEY, CDR2 SVGEGT. Trimming took off 5 bases at V and 8 bases at J, with 10 bases between the two ends. This CDR3 is 11 amino acids long.

The chain couples TRBV4-2 to TRBJ1-6; a weak D match, TRBD1 (5 bases). CDR1 and CDR2 from the germline V gene are LGHNA and YNFKEQ. This CDR3 region has 22 residues. The ends were cut back, 4 bases at V and 0 bases at J, with 28 bases in the middle. The CDR3 here is CASSPEGRGWSSASSYNSPLHF. The CDR3 DNA sequence: TGTGCCAGCAGCCCGGAGGGGCGAGGGTGGTCATCAGCGAGCTCCTATAATTCACCCCTCCACTTT.

This sequence joins TRBV7-2 and TRBJ2-7; 11 bases are a match to TRBD2. Trimming removed 3 bases from V and 6 bases from J; junction bases left unmatched: 7. Germline assignment: CDR1 SGHTA and CDR2 FQGNSA. The CDR3 is 15 amino acids. The CDR3: CASSLGASGGTEQYF. As DNA, the CDR3 is TGTGCCAGCAGCTTGGGGGCTAGCGGGGGGACCGAGCAGTACTTC.

In regard to this clone: Germline is not matched at one junction end, which may reflect a read error. V and J are TRBV30 and TRBJ2-1; D gene ambiguous. The germline V gene encodes CDR1 GTSNPN and CDR2 SVGIG (reference sequence). This CDR3 has 12 residues. The CDR3 sequence: CAWSANVSPLVF. CDR3 nucleotide sequence: TGTGCCTGGAGTGCTAATGTATCACCGCTGGTCTTC.